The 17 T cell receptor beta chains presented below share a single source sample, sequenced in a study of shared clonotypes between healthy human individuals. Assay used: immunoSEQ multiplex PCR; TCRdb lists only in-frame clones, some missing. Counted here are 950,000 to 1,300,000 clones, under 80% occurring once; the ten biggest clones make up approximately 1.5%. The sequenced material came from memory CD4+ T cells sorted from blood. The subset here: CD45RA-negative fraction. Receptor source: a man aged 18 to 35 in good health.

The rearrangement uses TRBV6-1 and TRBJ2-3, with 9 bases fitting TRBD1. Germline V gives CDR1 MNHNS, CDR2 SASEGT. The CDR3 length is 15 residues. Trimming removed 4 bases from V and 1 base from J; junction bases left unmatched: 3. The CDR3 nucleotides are TGTGCCAGCAGTGCCGGGACAGGGCGCACAGATACGCAGTATTTT. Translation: CASSAGTGRTDTQYF.

The CDR3: CASSYPPGQRYNEQFF. The CDR3, as DNA: TGTGCCAGCAGTTACCCACCGGGACAGAGATACAATGAGCAGTTCTTC. This chain connects TRBV6-6 to TRBJ2-1; 7 nucleotides line up with TRBD1. The CDR3 has 16 residues. The germline CDR1 and CDR2 sequences are MNHNY and SVGAGI (reference sequence). The junction had 8 bases not matched to a gene; V was cut back by 2 bases and J by 4 bases.

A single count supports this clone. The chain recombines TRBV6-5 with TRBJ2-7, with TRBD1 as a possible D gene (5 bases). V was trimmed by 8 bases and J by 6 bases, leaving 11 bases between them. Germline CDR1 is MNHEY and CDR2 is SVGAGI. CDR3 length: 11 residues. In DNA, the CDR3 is TGTGCCAGCCGCAGGGTCTCCGAGCAGTACTTC. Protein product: CASRRVSEQYF.

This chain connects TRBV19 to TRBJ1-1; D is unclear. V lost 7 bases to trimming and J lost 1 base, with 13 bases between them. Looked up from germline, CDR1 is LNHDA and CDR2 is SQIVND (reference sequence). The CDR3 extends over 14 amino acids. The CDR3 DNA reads TGTGCCAGTACCGCGGGGTACGGGAACACTGAAGCTTTCTTT. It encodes CASTAGYGNTEAFF.

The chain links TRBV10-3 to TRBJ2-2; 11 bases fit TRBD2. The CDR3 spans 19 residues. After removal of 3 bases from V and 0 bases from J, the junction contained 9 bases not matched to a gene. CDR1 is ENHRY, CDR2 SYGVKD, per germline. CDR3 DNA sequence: TGTGCCATCAGTGACTCCGTGACTAGCGGGGCCGCGAACACCGGGGAGCTGTTTTTT. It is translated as CAISDSVTSGAANTGELFF.

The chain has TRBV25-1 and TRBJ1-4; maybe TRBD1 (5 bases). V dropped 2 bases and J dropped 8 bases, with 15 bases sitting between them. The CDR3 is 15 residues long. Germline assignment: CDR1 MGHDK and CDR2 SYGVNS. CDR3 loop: CASSEGGRRGEKLFF. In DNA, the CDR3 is TGTGCCAGCAGTGAAGGGGGACGACGAGGCGAAAAACTGTTTTTT.

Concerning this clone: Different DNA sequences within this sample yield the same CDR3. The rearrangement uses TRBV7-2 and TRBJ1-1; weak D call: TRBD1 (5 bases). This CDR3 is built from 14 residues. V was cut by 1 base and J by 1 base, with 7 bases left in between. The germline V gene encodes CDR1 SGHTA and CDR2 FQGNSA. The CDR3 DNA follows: TGTGCCAGCAGCTTAGGGGGCTCGAACACTGAAGCTTTCTTT. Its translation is CASSLGGSNTEAFF. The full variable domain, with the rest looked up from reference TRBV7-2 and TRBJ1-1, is GAGVSQSPSNKVTEKGKDVELRCDPISGHTALYWYRQSLGQGLEFLIYFQGNSAPDKSGLPSDRFSAERTGGSVSTLTIQRTQQEDSAVYLCASSLGGSNTEAFFGQGTRLTVV.

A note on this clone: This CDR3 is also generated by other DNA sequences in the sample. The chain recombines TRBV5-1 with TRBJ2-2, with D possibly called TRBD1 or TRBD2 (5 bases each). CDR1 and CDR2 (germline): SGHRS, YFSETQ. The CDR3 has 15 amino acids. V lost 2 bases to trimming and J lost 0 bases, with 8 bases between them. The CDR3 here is CASSFQGANTGELFF. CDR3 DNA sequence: TGCGCCAGCAGCTTCCAGGGAGCGAACACCGGGGAGCTGTTTTTT.

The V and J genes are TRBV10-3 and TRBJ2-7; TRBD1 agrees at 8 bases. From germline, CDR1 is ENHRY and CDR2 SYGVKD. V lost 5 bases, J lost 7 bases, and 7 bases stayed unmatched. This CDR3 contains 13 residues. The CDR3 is CAISMDREGEQYF. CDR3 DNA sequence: TGTGCCATCAGTATGGACAGGGAAGGGGAGCAGTACTTC.

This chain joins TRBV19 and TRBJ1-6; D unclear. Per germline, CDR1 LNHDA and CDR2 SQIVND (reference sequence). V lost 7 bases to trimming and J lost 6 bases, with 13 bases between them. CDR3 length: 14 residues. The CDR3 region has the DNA TGTGCCAGTAACAAAGGGTTTGGTAATTCACCCCTCCACTTT. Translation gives CASNKGFGNSPLHF.

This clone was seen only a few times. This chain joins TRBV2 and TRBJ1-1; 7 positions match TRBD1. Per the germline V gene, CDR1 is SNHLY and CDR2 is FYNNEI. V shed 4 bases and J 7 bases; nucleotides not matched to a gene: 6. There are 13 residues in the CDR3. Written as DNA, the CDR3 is TGTGCCAGCAGTGTACGGGGACAGAATGAAGCTTTCTTT. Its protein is CASSVRGQNEAFF.

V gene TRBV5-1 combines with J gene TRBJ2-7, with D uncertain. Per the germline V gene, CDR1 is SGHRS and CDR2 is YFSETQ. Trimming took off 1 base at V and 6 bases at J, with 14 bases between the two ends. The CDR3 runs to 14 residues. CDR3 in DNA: TGCGCCAGCAGCTTGCTATCCGATGGCGTCGAGCAGTACTTC. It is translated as CASSLLSDGVEQYF.

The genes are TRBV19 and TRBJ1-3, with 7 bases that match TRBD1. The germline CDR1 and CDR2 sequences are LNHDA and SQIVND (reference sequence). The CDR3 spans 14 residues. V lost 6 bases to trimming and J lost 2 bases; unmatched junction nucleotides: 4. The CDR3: CASRRGTAGNTIYF. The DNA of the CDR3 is TGTGCCAGTAGAAGGGGGACAGCTGGAAACACCATATATTTT.

The CDR3, as DNA: TGCGCCAGCAGCTTGAGTTCTAGCGGGGGGGCGGCAGATACGCAGTATTTT. Its translation: CASSLSSSGGAADTQYF. V is TRBV5-1 and J is TRBJ2-3; 12 positions match TRBD2. This CDR3 contains 17 residues. Germline V gives CDR1 SGHRS, CDR2 YFSETQ. V dropped 1 base and J dropped 4; count of bases not matched to a gene: 7.

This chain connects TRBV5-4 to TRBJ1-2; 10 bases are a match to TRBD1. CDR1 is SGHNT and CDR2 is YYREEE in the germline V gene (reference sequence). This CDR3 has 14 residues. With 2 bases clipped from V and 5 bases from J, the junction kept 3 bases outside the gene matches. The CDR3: CASSLPGQGYGYTF. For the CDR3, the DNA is TGTGCCAGCAGCTTACCGGGACAGGGGTATGGCTACACCTTC. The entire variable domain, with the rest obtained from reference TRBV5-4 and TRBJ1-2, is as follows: ETGVTQSPTHLIKTRGQQVTLRCSSQSGHNTVSWYQQALGQGPQFIFQYYREEENGRGNFPPRFSGLQFPNYSSELNVNALELDDSALYLCASSLPGQGYGYTFGSGTRLTVV.

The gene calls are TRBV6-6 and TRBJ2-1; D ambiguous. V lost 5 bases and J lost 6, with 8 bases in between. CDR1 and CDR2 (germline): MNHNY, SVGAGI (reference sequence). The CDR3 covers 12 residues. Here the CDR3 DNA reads TGTGCCAGCAGTAGCAAGGGCAATGAGCAGTTCTTC. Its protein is CASSSKGNEQFF.

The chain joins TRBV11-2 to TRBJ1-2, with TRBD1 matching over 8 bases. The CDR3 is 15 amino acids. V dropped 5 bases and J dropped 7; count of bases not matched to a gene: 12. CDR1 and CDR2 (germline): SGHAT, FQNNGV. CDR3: CASSPGLRGRGGYTF. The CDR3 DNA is TGTGCCAGCAGCCCAGGTCTCAGGGGGCGAGGTGGCTACACCTTC.